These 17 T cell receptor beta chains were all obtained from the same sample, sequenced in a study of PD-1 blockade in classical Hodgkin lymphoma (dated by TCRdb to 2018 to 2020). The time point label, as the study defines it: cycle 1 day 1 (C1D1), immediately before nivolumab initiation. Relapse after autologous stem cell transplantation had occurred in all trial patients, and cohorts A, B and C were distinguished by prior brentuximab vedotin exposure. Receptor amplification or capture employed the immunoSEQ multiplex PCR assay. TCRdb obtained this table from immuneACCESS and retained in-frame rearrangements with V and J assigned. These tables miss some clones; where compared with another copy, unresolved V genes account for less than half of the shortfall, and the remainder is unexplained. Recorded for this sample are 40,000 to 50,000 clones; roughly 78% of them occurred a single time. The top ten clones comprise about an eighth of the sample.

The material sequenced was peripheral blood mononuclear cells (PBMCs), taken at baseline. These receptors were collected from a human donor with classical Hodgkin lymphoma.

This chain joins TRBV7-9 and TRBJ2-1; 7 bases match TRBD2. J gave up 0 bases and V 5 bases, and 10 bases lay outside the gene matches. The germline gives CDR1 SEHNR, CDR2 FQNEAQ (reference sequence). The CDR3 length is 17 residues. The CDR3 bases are TGTGCCAGCAGCCCCCCTCTAGGACTAGGCTCCTACAATGAGCAGTTCTTC. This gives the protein CASSPPLGLGSYNEQFF.

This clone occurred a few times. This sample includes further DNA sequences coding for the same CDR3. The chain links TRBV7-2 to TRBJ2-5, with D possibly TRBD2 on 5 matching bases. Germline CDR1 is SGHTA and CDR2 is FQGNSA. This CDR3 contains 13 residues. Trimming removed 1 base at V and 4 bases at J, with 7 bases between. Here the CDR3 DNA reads TGTGCCAGCAGCTTAGATGCGGGAGAGACCCAGTACTTC. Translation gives CASSLDAGETQYF.

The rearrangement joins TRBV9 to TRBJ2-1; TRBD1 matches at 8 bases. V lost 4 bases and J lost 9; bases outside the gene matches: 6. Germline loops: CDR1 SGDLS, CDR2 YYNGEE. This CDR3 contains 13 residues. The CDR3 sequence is CASSRTGSAEQFF. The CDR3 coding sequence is TGTGCCAGCAGCCGGACAGGGTCGGCTGAGCAGTTCTTC.

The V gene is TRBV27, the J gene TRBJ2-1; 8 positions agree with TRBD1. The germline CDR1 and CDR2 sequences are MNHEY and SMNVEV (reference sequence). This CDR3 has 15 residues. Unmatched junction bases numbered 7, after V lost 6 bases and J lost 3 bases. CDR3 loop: CASSPRGQVYNEQFF. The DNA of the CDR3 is TGTGCCAGCAGCCCCAGGGGGCAGGTCTACAATGAGCAGTTCTTC.

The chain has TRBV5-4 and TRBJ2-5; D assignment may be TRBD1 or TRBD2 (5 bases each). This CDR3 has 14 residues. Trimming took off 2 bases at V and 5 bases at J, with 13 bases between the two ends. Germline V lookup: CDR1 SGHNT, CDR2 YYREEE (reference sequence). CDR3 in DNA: TGTGCCAGCAGCTTTAAGGGGAGAGGGGAGACCCAGTACTTC. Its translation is CASSFKGRGETQYF.

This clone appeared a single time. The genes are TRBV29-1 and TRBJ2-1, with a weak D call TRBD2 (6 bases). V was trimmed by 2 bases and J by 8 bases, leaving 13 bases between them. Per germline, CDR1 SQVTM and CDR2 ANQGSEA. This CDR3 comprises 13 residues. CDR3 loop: CSVERRADDEQFF. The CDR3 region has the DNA TGCAGCGTTGAACGGAGGGCCGACGATGAGCAGTTCTTC.

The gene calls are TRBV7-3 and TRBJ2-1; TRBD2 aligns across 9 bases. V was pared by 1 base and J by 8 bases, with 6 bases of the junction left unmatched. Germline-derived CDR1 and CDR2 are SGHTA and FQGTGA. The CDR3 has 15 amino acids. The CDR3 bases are TGTGCCAGCAGCTTAAGGGCTAGCGGGACATATGAGCAGTTCTTC. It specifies CASSLRASGTYEQFF.

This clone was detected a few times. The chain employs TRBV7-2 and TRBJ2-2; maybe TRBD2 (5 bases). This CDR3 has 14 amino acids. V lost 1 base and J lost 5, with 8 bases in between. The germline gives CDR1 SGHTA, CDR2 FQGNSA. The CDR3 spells CASSLVVATGELFF. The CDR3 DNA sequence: TGTGCCAGCAGCTTAGTAGTAGCGACCGGGGAGCTGTTTTTT.

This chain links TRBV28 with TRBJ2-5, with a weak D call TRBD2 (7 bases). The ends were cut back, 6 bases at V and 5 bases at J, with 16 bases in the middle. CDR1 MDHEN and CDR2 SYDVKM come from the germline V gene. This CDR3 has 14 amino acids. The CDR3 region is CASSPSGGEETQYF. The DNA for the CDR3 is TGTGCCAGCAGCCCATCGGGGGGCGAGGAGACCCAGTACTTC.

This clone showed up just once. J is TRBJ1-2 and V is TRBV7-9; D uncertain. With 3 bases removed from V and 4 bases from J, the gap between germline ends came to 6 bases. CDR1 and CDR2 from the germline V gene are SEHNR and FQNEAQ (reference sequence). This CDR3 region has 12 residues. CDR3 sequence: CASSLLAYGYTF. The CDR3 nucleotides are TGTGCCAGCAGCTTGTTGGCCTATGGCTACACCTTC.

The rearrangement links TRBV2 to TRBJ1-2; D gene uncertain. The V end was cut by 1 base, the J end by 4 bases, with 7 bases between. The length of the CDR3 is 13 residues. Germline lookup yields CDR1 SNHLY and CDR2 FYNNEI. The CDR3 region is CASSEEVLYGYTF. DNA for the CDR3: TGTGCCAGCAGTGAAGAAGTCCTCTATGGCTACACCTTC.

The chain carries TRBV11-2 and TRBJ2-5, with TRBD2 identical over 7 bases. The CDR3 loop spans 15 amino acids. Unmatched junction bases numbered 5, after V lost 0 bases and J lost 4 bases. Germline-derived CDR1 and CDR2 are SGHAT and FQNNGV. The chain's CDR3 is CASSLEGGVGETQYF. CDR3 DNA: TGTGCCAGCAGCTTAGAGGGGGGGGTAGGAGAGACCCAGTACTTC.

For the CDR3, the DNA is TGTGCCAGCAGCCAAAACAGCGGAGATACGCAGTATTTT. Its translation: CASSQNSGDTQYF. This chain connects TRBV14 to TRBJ2-3, with a tentative D call TRBD2 (5 bases). The V and J ends lost 2 bases and 5 bases respectively, with 8 bases between them. The V gene's germline CDR1 is SGHDN and CDR2 FVKESK. This CDR3 is built from 13 residues.

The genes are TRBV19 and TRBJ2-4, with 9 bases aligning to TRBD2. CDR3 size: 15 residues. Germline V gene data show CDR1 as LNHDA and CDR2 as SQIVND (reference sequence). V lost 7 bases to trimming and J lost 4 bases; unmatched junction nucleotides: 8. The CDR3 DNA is TGTGCCAGTACCCCGCGGGAGGGTGGGAAAAACATTCAGTACTTC. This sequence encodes CASTPREGGKNIQYF.

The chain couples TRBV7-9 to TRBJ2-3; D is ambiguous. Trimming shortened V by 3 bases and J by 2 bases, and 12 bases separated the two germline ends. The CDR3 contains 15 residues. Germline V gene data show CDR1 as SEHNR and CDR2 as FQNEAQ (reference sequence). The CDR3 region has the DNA TGTGCCAGCAGCTTCGGCTACCAATTCACAGATACGCAGTATTTT. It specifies CASSFGYQFTDTQYF.

The CDR3 nucleotides read TGTGCCAGCAGTTTAAGCAGGTCCTATGGCTACACCTTC. It specifies CASSLSRSYGYTF. The V call is TRBV27, the J call TRBJ1-2; D gene unclear. This CDR3 region has 13 residues. The germline CDR1 and CDR2 sequences are MNHEY and SMNVEV (reference sequence). V lost 2 bases, J lost 4 bases, and 8 bases lay in between.

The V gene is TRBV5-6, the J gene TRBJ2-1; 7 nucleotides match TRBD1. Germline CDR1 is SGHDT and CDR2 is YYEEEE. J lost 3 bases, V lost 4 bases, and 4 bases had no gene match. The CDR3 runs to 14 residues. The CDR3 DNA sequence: TGTGCCAGCAGCGACGGGACAGTCTACAATGAGCAGTTCTTC. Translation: CASSDGTVYNEQFF.